A selection of T cell receptor beta chains follows, all from one sample in a study of neoadjuvant nivolumab and ipilimumab in lung cancer. Libraries were prepared by immunoSEQ multiplex PCR; TCRdb keeps only in-frame clonotypes and omits some of them. The sample has about 20,000 clones; about 77% are singletons. Sequences were derived from tumor tissue, sampled after neoadjuvant nivolumab, alone or with ipilimumab, at or shortly before surgery. The source of these receptors is an adult with non-small cell lung cancer. Each CDR3 is given with its conserved first and last residue. A D gene is named only where the DNA matches it firmly. Clone size appears in some rows only: once, few, many, or a class for an expanded clone.

V: TRBV18; size: -; D: -; J: TRBJ2-3; CDR3: CASSASRGRLDTQYF; DNA: TGTGCCAGCTCAGCTTCTAGAGGGAGGTTGGATACGCAGTATTTT
V: TRBV6-1; size: -; D: -; J: TRBJ2-6; CDR3: CASSPQSSGANVLTF; DNA: TGTGCCAGCAGTCCACAGAGCTCTGGGGCCAACGTCCTGACTTTC
V: TRBV11-3; size: -; D: -; J: TRBJ2-7; CDR3: CASSPGKIPIYEQYF; DNA: TGTGCCAGCAGCCCCGGTAAGATCCCAATCTACGAGCAGTACTTC
V: TRBV6-5; size: -; D: TRBD1; J: TRBJ2-6; CDR3: CASSYSTGGNVLTF; DNA: TGTGCCAGCAGTTACTCGACAGGGGGCAACGTCCTGACTTTC
V: TRBV9; size: few; D: -; J: TRBJ2-2; CDR3: CASSVAGIGTGELFF; DNA: TGTGCCAGCAGCGTAGCAGGGATCGGCACCGGGGAGCTGTTTTTT
V: TRBV4-1; size: -; D: TRBD2; J: TRBJ2-1; CDR3: CASSQEDSGYNEQFF; DNA: TGCGCCAGCAGCCAAGAGGATAGCGGGTACAATGAGCAGTTCTTC
V: TRBV7-3; size: few; D: -; J: TRBJ1-2; CDR3: CASSSPGSNYGYTF; DNA: TGTGCCAGCAGCTCCCCGGGCAGTAACTATGGCTACACCTTC
V: TRBV9; size: few; D: -; J: TRBJ1-2; CDR3: CASSSRNYGYTF; DNA: TGTGCCAGCAGCTCTCGGAATTATGGCTACACCTTC
V: TRBV6-1; size: -; D: TRBD1; J: TRBJ1-2; CDR3: CASRQGADYGYTF; DNA: TGTGCCAGCAGACAGGGGGCGGACTATGGCTACACCTTC
V: TRBV18; size: -; D: TRBD2; J: TRBJ2-5; CDR3: CASSAYPGLAGGLGKTQYF; DNA: TGTGCCAGCTCAGCGTACCCGGGACTAGCGGGAGGATTAGGGAAGACCCAGTACTTC
V: TRBV5-4; size: -; D: TRBD2; J: TRBJ2-1; CDR3: CASSLASGSTLNEQFF; DNA: TGTGCCAGCAGCTTGGCTAGCGGGAGTACCCTCAATGAGCAGTTCTTC
V: TRBV13; size: -; D: -; J: TRBJ2-5; CDR3: CASSPRTAGETQYF; DNA: TGTGCCAGCAGCCCTCGGACGGCGGGGGAGACCCAGTACTTC
V: TRBV29-1; size: once; D: TRBD2; J: TRBJ2-5; CDR3: CSVLLAGETQYF; DNA: TGCAGCGTACTACTAGCGGGAGAGACCCAGTACTTC
V: TRBV6-6; size: -; D: TRBD2; J: TRBJ2-1; CDR3: CASSYSVLAFNEQFF; DNA: TGTGCCAGCAGTTACAGTGTACTAGCGTTCAATGAGCAGTTCTTC
V: TRBV5-1; size: -; D: -; J: TRBJ1-5; CDR3: CASSFSAGRGQPQHF; DNA: TGTGCCAGCAGCTTTTCAGCGGGGCGCGGGCAGCCCCAGCATTTT
V: TRBV9; size: -; D: TRBD2; J: TRBJ2-2; CDR3: CASSVATSGKDTGELFF; DNA: TGTGCCAGCAGCGTCGCGACTAGCGGGAAGGACACCGGGGAGCTGTTTTTT
V: TRBV7-2; size: once; D: -; J: TRBJ1-5; CDR3: CASSSPGPGNQPQHF; DNA: TGTGCCAGCAGCTCCCCGGGACCAGGCAATCAGCCCCAGCATTTT
V: TRBV18; size: -; D: -; J: TRBJ1-2; CDR3: CASSPGGYGYTF; DNA: TGTGCCAGCTCACCAGGGGGCTATGGCTACACCTTC
V: TRBV27; size: -; D: -; J: TRBJ2-3; CDR3: CASSSDAGASDTQYF; DNA: TGTGCCAGCAGTTCGGACGCGGGGGCGTCAGATACGCAGTATTTT
V: TRBV5-4; size: -; D: -; J: TRBJ2-5; CDR3: CASSYPGATQETQYF; DNA: TGTGCCAGCAGCTATCCGGGAGCGACCCAAGAGACCCAGTACTTC
V: TRBV30; size: -; D: -; J: TRBJ2-5; CDR3: CAWRGSVYQETQYF; DNA: TGTGCCTGGAGGGGGTCCGTGTACCAAGAGACCCAGTACTTC
V: TRBV6-6; size: -; D: TRBD1; J: TRBJ1-3; CDR3: CASSYSTPGQGDTIYF; DNA: TGTGCCAGCAGTTACTCGACCCCGGGACAGGGAGACACCATATATTTT
V: TRBV27; size: -; D: -; J: TRBJ2-7; CDR3: CASSSSLGQYF; DNA: TGTGCCAGCAGTTCGTCCCTGGGGCAGTACTTC
V: TRBV2; size: -; D: -; J: TRBJ1-1; CDR3: CASWGGTEAFF; DNA: TGTGCCAGTTGGGGGGGCACTGAAGCTTTCTTT
V: TRBV30; size: few; D: -; J: TRBJ2-5; CDR3: CAWSVLRGLQETQYF; DNA: TGTGCCTGGAGTGTACTTAGGGGCCTACAAGAGACCCAGTACTTC
V: TRBV2; size: -; D: TRBD2; J: TRBJ2-3; CDR3: CASSDSGRKVTQYF; DNA: TGTGCCAGCAGTGATAGCGGGAGGAAGGTTACGCAGTATTTT
V: TRBV9; size: once; D: -; J: TRBJ2-3; CDR3: CASSVAGPTDTQYF; DNA: TGTGCCAGCAGCGTAGCGGGTCCCACAGATACGCAGTATTTT
V: TRBV7-2; size: -; D: TRBD2; J: TRBJ2-1; CDR3: CASSLEGTSADNEQFF; DNA: TGTGCCAGCAGCTTAGAGGGGACTAGCGCTGACAATGAGCAGTTCTTC
V: TRBV5-1; size: -; D: -; J: TRBJ1-1; CDR3: CASSLGSAGAVTEAFF; DNA: TGCGCCAGCAGCTTAGGGTCAGCAGGGGCGGTCACTGAAGCTTTCTTT
V: TRBV18; size: -; D: TRBD1; J: TRBJ2-3; CDR3: CASSTRQGTTDTQYF; DNA: TGTGCCAGCTCAACCCGACAGGGCACCACAGATACGCAGTATTTT
V: TRBV6-5; size: -; D: -; J: TRBJ1-1; CDR3: CASSYSGRRYTEAFF; DNA: TGTGCCAGCAGTTACTCCGGGAGGAGGTACACTGAAGCTTTCTTT
V: TRBV6-1; size: -; D: -; J: TRBJ1-5; CDR3: CASSGLNSNQPQHF; DNA: TGTGCCAGCAGTGGTCTTAATAGCAATCAGCCCCAGCATTTT
V: TRBV29-1; size: -; D: -; J: TRBJ2-7; CDR3: CSVGSSFYEQYF; DNA: TGCAGCGTTGGGAGCAGCTTCTACGAGCAGTACTTC
V: TRBV30; size: -; D: -; J: TRBJ2-1; CDR3: CAGTAYNEQFF; DNA: TGTGCCGGAACAGCCTACAATGAGCAGTTCTTC
V: TRBV29-1; size: -; D: -; J: TRBJ1-3; CDR3: CSGAVGGTGNTIYF; DNA: TGCAGCGGTGCGGTGGGGGGAACTGGAAACACCATATATTTT
V: TRBV6-1; size: once; D: TRBD1; J: TRBJ2-2; CDR3: CASSVDRGEITGELFF; DNA: TGTGCCAGCAGTGTCGACAGGGGGGAAATCACCGGGGAGCTGTTTTTT
V: TRBV19; size: once; D: TRBD1; J: TRBJ2-3; CDR3: CASSIGDRVHF; DNA: TGTGCCAGTAGTATTGGGGACAGGGTACATTTT
V: TRBV7-3; size: few; D: -; J: TRBJ1-1; CDR3: CASSQETWTEAFF; DNA: TGTGCCAGCAGCCAAGAAACATGGACTGAAGCTTTCTTT
V: TRBV2; size: -; D: -; J: TRBJ2-5; CDR3: CASSAYYDLMGETQYF; DNA: TGTGCCAGCAGTGCATACTACGACTTAATGGGAGAGACCCAGTACTTC
V: TRBV5-4; size: -; D: TRBD1; J: TRBJ2-1; CDR3: CASQDRVNNEQFF; DNA: TGTGCCAGCCAGGACAGGGTAAACAATGAGCAGTTCTTC
V: TRBV29-1; size: -; D: -; J: TRBJ1-1; CDR3: CSVWDTNTEAFF; DNA: TGCAGCGTTTGGGACACCAACACTGAAGCTTTCTTT
V: TRBV7-9; size: few; D: TRBD2; J: TRBJ2-3; CDR3: CASSLGDYSTDTQYF; DNA: TGTGCCAGCAGCTTAGGGGACTATTCTACAGATACGCAGTATTTT
V: TRBV5-1; size: few; D: -; J: TRBJ1-1; CDR3: CASSLTSGLNTEAFF; DNA: TGCGCCAGCAGCTTGACATCGGGGTTGAACACTGAAGCTTTCTTT
V: TRBV7-8; size: -; D: TRBD1; J: TRBJ1-5; CDR3: CASSLPDRGANQPQHF; DNA: TGTGCCAGCAGCTTACCCGACAGGGGTGCAAATCAGCCCCAGCATTTT
V: TRBV7-6; size: -; D: TRBD1; J: TRBJ1-1; CDR3: CASSYRGGTEAFF; DNA: TGTGCCAGCAGTTACAGGGGTGGGACTGAAGCTTTCTTT
V: TRBV6-6; size: -; D: -; J: TRBJ1-2; CDR3: CASSPTGDYGYTF; DNA: TGTGCCAGCAGTCCGACAGGTGACTATGGCTACACCTTC
V: TRBV6-1; size: -; D: -; J: TRBJ2-3; CDR3: CASSEMVYGTTDTQYF; DNA: TGTGCCAGCAGTGAAATGGTGTACGGGACTACAGATACGCAGTATTTT
V: TRBV29-1; size: -; D: -; J: TRBJ1-1; CDR3: CSVYMTEAFF; DNA: TGCAGCGTTTATATGACTGAAGCTTTCTTT
V: TRBV5-1; size: -; D: TRBD1; J: TRBJ1-2; CDR3: CASSLNQGVYLDGYTF; DNA: TGCGCCAGCAGCTTGAATCAGGGGGTCTACTTGGATGGCTACACCTTC
V: TRBV6-1; size: once; D: -; J: TRBJ1-1; CDR3: CASSGGTEAFF; DNA: TGTGCCAGCAGTGGGGGTACTGAAGCTTTCTTT
V: TRBV9; size: medium-sized; D: TRBD2; J: TRBJ2-4; CDR3: CASSVAIGGWDIQYF; DNA: TGTGCCAGCAGCGTAGCTATCGGGGGGTGGGACATTCAGTACTTC
V: TRBV10-3; size: few; D: TRBD2; J: TRBJ2-7; CDR3: CAISDGTSFTYEQYF; DNA: TGTGCCATCAGTGACGGGACTAGCTTCACCTACGAGCAGTACTTC